The TCR beta chain described here comes from a study of blood T cell repertoires in COVID-19. Background on the study: The analysed material was cDNA or gDNA that came from T cells, B-cell-depleted T cells, or PBMCs.

V was clipped by 5 bases and J by 9 bases, with 14 bases between them. In germline, CDR1 is WSHSY, CDR2 SAAADI. This CDR3 region has 13 residues. Measured with immunoSEQ multiplex PCR; TCRdb has only the in-frame clones, and not every one. The table shows more than 300,000 clones, with around 86% occurring only once. The sequence came from a woman younger than 35 who had recovered from COVID-19. The V gene is TRBV10-2, the J gene TRBJ1-5; D is unclear. The sequenced material came from PBMCs or T cells enriched from blood (not recorded which). The CDR3 nucleotides are TGCGCCAGCAGTCTCAGTTTACAGAGGCCCCAGCATTTT. It is translated as CASSLSLQRPQHF.